Shown below are 26 T cell receptor beta chains from a single sample sequenced in a study of TIL therapy for anti-PD-1-resistant metastatic lung cancer. This was the immunoSEQ v3 assay. Clones were sequenced by immunoSEQ multiplex PCR, and TCRdb holds only the in-frame ones, with some missing. The sample has 55,000 to 60,000 clones; roughly 70% are singletons. The time point was: pre-treatment sample, taken before nivolumab and TIL therapy. The specimen comprised blood, sampled at baseline. These receptors all stem from a person aged 25-80 years with non-small cell lung cancer.

The rearrangement joins TRBV27 to TRBJ1-1, with 9 positions matching TRBD1. Germline V gene lookup returns CDR1 MNHEY and CDR2 SMNVEV (reference sequence). Trimming cost V 5 bases and J 1 base; bases outside gene matches: 8. CDR3 length: 16 amino acids. The CDR3 here is CASSPYRGRPNTEAFF. CDR3 bases: TGTGCCAGCAGTCCCTACAGGGGGCGACCGAACACTGAAGCTTTCTTT.

This clone was detected a few times. The V gene is TRBV4-2, the J gene TRBJ1-2, with a possible D match to TRBD1 (6 bases). The CDR3 is 15 amino acids. Trimming left V 0 bases short and J 3 bases short, with 11 bases between. The germline V gene has CDR1 LGHNA and CDR2 YNFKEQ. The CDR3 region is CASSQDGRGYYGYTF. CDR3 DNA sequence: TGTGCCAGCAGCCAAGATGGCAGGGGATACTATGGCTACACCTTC.

The table lists this clone with a few counts. The chain uses TRBV7-3 and TRBJ1-2; 7 nucleotides align to TRBD1. This CDR3 contains 16 residues. V trimming: 0 bases; J trimming: 4 bases; junction bases outside the gene matches: 8. Germline CDR1 is SGHTA and CDR2 is FQGTGA. The CDR3 sequence is CASSLTGQGDLYGYTF. DNA of the CDR3: TGTGCCAGCAGCTTAACGGGCCAGGGGGATCTCTATGGCTACACCTTC.

This clone was recorded a few times. One junction end disagrees with the germline gene, perhaps due to a read error. The genes are TRBV7-7 and TRBJ2-7; 8 bases are a match to TRBD2. The germline CDR1 and CDR2 sequences are SSHAT and FNYEAQ (reference sequence). The CDR3 is 13 amino acids. In DNA, the CDR3 is TGTGCTAGCAGCCCAGCGGGAGAGGGCGAGCAGTACTTC. Encoded protein: CASSPAGEGEQYF.

J is TRBJ2-2 and V is TRBV6-6; D is unresolved. This CDR3 spans 14 amino acids. Trimming cost V 2 bases and J 5 bases, with 9 bases left between them. Germline V gene sequence: CDR1 MNHNY, CDR2 SVGAGI (reference sequence). CDR3 amino acids: CASSYEPLTGELFF. In DNA, the CDR3 is TGTGCCAGCAGTTACGAACCCTTGACCGGGGAGCTGTTTTTT.

The V and J genes are TRBV7-2 and TRBJ2-7, with unresolved D. Deletions cut 1 base from V and 0 bases from J, with 10 bases between. Germline loops: CDR1 SGHTA, CDR2 FQGNSA. The length of the CDR3 is 15 residues. CDR3: CASSLVAQSSYEQYF. The CDR3 nucleotides read TGTGCCAGCAGCTTAGTAGCCCAGAGCTCCTACGAGCAGTACTTC.

V gene TRBV7-8 combines with J gene TRBJ2-3; TRBD1 aligns across 8 bases. The germline V gene has CDR1 SGHVS and CDR2 FQNEAQ. Losses at the gene ends were 6 bases for V and 15 bases for J; bases not matched to a gene: 14. The CDR3 is made up of 13 amino acids. Written as DNA, the CDR3 is TGTGCCAGCAGAGAGGTCCGGGACAGGAGGAGTTATTTT. Translation: CASREVRDRRSYF.

J is TRBJ1-6 and V is TRBV14; D remains ambiguous. This CDR3 has 14 amino acids. Germline V gene sequence: CDR1 SGHDN, CDR2 FVKESK. V lost 2 bases and J 6 bases, leaving 8 bases between the germline ends. The chain's CDR3 is CASSQRGFNSPLHF. The DNA for the CDR3 is TGTGCCAGCAGCCAACGGGGTTTTAATTCACCCCTCCACTTT.

This chain uses TRBV11-3 with TRBJ1-4, with 8 bases that match TRBD1. In germline, CDR1 is SGHNT, CDR2 YENEEA. The CDR3 is made up of 14 amino acids. The V segment lost 4 bases and the J segment 7 bases; nucleotides outside the gene matches: 5. This CDR3 reads CASSSQGAGEKLFF. In DNA form, the CDR3 reads TGTGCCAGCAGCTCTCAGGGGGCTGGTGAAAAACTGTTTTTT.

The J gene is TRBJ1-4, the V gene TRBV7-2; unclear D gene. The CDR3 totals 14 residues. Trimming pared 4 bases from V and 3 bases from J, leaving 9 bases between. Per the germline V gene, CDR1 is SGHTA and CDR2 is FQGNSA. CDR3 DNA sequence: TGTGCCAGCAGCTCCCGACACTCTAATGAAAAACTGTTTTTT. Translating gives CASSSRHSNEKLFF. The full variable domain, rest sourced from reference TRBV7-2 and TRBJ1-4, is GAGVSQSPSNKVTEKGKDVELRCDPISGHTALYWYRQSLGQGLEFLIYFQGNSAPDKSGLPSDRFSAERTGGSVSTLTIQRTQQEDSAVYLCASSSRHSNEKLFFGSGTQLSVL.

The V and J genes are TRBV19 and TRBJ2-2, with 15 positions matching TRBD2. The germline V gene encodes CDR1 LNHDA and CDR2 SQIVND (reference sequence). This CDR3 comprises 18 residues. Trimming took 5 bases from V and 5 from J; bases not matched to a gene: 9. In DNA, the CDR3 is TGTGCCAGTAGTTTTCCGGGACTAGCGGGGGGATGGACCGGGGAGCTGTTTTTT. Its translation is CASSFPGLAGGWTGELFF. The variable domain in full, completed from reference TRBV19 and TRBJ2-2, reads DGGITQSPKYLFRKEGQNVTLSCEQNLNHDAMYWYRQDPGQGLRLIYYSQIVNDFQKGDIAEGYSVSREKKESFPLTVTSAQKNPTAFYLCASSFPGLAGGWTGELFFGEGSRLTVL.

The rearrangement joins TRBV9 to TRBJ1-4; the D gene is possibly TRBD1 (5 bases). Germline V gene data show CDR1 as SGDLS and CDR2 as YYNGEE. V was trimmed by 2 bases and J by 5 bases, leaving 22 bases between them. This CDR3 comprises 18 residues. CDR3 sequence: CASSVGVAGSQMNEKLFF. In DNA form, the CDR3 reads TGTGCCAGCAGCGTGGGGGTCGCAGGCTCTCAAATGAATGAAAAACTGTTTTTT.

The V and J genes are TRBV7-2 and TRBJ1-2, with no clear D. The germline V gene encodes CDR1 SGHTA and CDR2 FQGNSA. Between the trimmed V and J ends, which lost 3 bases and 3 bases, there was a span of 8 bases. There are 13 residues in the CDR3. The CDR3 sequence is CASSFNRDYGYTF. In nucleotides, the CDR3 is TGTGCCAGCAGCTTCAACCGAGACTATGGCTACACCTTC.

The chain combines TRBV7-2 with TRBJ1-4, with D tentatively TRBD1 (6 bases). V was trimmed by 1 base and J by 7 bases, leaving 16 bases between them. Germline loops: CDR1 SGHTA, CDR2 FQGNSA. The CDR3 consists of 16 residues. For the CDR3, the DNA is TGTGCCAGCAGCTTAGTCCCCTCCGGGGGCACTGAAAAACTGTTTTTT. Translated, it gives CASSLVPSGGTEKLFF.

The rearrangement joins TRBV6-1 to TRBJ1-3; no reliable D call. The V end lost 3 bases, the J end lost 0 bases, and 9 bases lay between the germline ends. The germline V gene has CDR1 MNHNS and CDR2 SASEGT. This CDR3 comprises 15 residues. The CDR3 sequence: CASSDHSYSGNTIYF. The CDR3 region has the DNA TGTGCCAGCAGTGACCACAGCTACTCTGGAAACACCATATATTTT.

The chain couples TRBV7-2 to TRBJ1-3; unclear D gene. This CDR3 is 14 amino acids long. Trimming removed 5 bases from V and 1 base from J, with 9 bases in between. Germline V lookup: CDR1 SGHTA, CDR2 FQGNSA. CDR3 DNA: TGTGCCAGCAGCCCTTTTCGGTCTGGAAACACCATATATTTT. Encoded protein: CASSPFRSGNTIYF.

V usage is TRBV4-2 and J usage is TRBJ1-5; 10 bases match TRBD1. The ends lost 2 bases at V and 5 bases at J; junction bases unmatched: 3. The germline V gene has CDR1 LGHNA and CDR2 YNFKEQ. This CDR3 is 15 amino acids long. The CDR3 nucleotides read TGTGCCAGCAGCCAAACGGACAGGGGGGATCAGCCCCAGCATTTT. Its protein is CASSQTDRGDQPQHF.

This clone was observed once. Its ends do not fully match the called genes, so a read error is possible. The rearrangement joins TRBV28 to TRBJ1-1; D remains ambiguous. Germline V gene data show CDR1 as MDHEN and CDR2 as SYDVKM. CDR3 length equals 14 residues. CDR3 residues: CASSLSSLKTEAFF. The CDR3 nucleotides are TGTGCCAGCAGTTTATCATCCCTGAAAACTGAAGCTTTCTTT.

The rearrangement links TRBV7-8 to TRBJ1-1, with D maybe TRBD1 (6 bases). The germline gives CDR1 SGHVS, CDR2 FQNEAQ. The CDR3 is 16 amino acids. Trimming left V 6 bases short and J 6 bases short, with 23 bases between. In DNA form, the CDR3 reads TGTGCCAGCAGACAAGGCATAGGGGGGATTCGGGCTGAAGCTTTCTTT. It is translated as CASRQGIGGIRAEAFF.

The gene calls are TRBV6-5 and TRBJ2-7, with TRBD1 matching 9 bases. CDR3 length equals 15 residues. Trimming at V came to 5 bases and at J to 3 bases, leaving 8 bases not matched to a gene. Germline V gene lookup returns CDR1 MNHEY and CDR2 SVGAGI. The DNA for the CDR3 is TGTGCCAGCAGTAACCCGGGACAGGGCTTCTACGAGCAGTACTTC. This encodes CASSNPGQGFYEQYF.

The chain uses TRBV4-2 and TRBJ2-4, with a weak D call TRBD2 (5 bases). The germline CDR1 and CDR2 sequences are LGHNA and YNFKEQ. The CDR3 has 15 amino acids. V was cut by 2 bases and J by 9 bases, with 17 bases left in between. DNA for the CDR3: TGTGCCAGCAGCCAATCATTAGCGACGAACGGCATTCAGTACTTC. It is translated as CASSQSLATNGIQYF.

The chain has TRBV6-1 and TRBJ1-6; TRBD1 matches 7 bases. The V segment lost 5 bases and the J segment 5 bases; nucleotides outside the gene matches: 3. The germline V gene has CDR1 MNHNS and CDR2 SASEGT. The CDR3 has 14 amino acids. The CDR3 nucleotides read TGTGCCAGCAGTCCGGGACAGCATAATTCACCCCTCCACTTT. It specifies CASSPGQHNSPLHF.

This chain joins TRBV10-3 and TRBJ1-3; weak D call: TRBD1 (6 bases). Trimming cost V 6 bases and J 0 bases, with 6 bases left between them. CDR3 length: 13 amino acids. Germline V CDR1 and CDR2: ENHRY, SYGVKD. The CDR3 loop is CAIRDSSGNTIYF. The CDR3 region has the DNA TGTGCCATCAGGGACAGCTCTGGAAACACCATATATTTT.

This clone was picked up one time. The chain recombines TRBV10-2 with TRBJ2-3; weak D call: TRBD1 (6 bases). Trimming cost V 5 bases and J 1 base, with 13 bases left between them. Germline V gene sequence: CDR1 WSHSY, CDR2 SAAADI. This CDR3 is 15 amino acids long. Here the CDR3 reads CASSLGQGRTDTQYF. The CDR3 DNA follows: TGCGCCAGCAGTCTAGGGCAGGGGCGCACAGATACGCAGTATTTT.

This chain connects TRBV7-8 to TRBJ2-2; TRBD1 or TRBD2 may be the D gene (5 bases each). The CDR3 is 16 amino acids. V dropped 1 base and J dropped 4 bases, with 13 bases sitting between them. The V gene's germline CDR1 is SGHVS and CDR2 FQNEAQ. CDR3 DNA: TGTGCCAGCAGCTTAGTGCTCAGAGGGACCACCGGGGAGCTGTTTTTT. Encoded protein: CASSLVLRGTTGELFF.

This clone has only a few counts. The V call is TRBV5-1, the J call TRBJ1-2; possibly TRBD1 for D (5 bases). V lost 4 bases and J lost 5, with 18 bases in between. CDR3 size: 15 residues. CDR1 is SGHRS and CDR2 is YFSETQ in the germline V gene. The CDR3 nucleotides are TGCGCCAGCAGCAACACCGGGACGGTCTCTTATGGCTACACCTTC. Its protein is CASSNTGTVSYGYTF.